This TCR beta chain comes out of a study of Siglec-9 on CD8 T cells in melanoma (dated by TCRdb to the late 2010s). In the study overall: In this study, researchers looked at how Siglec-9 is expressed on CD8+ T cells and what Siglec-9 does to regulate T cells within the melanoma tumor microenvironment.

Spanning cysteine to phenylalanine, the CDR3 consists of 15 amino acids. CDR3 DNA only is kept here, 45 bases in frame from base 1. Trimming takes 7 bases off V and 4 bases off J; junction bases not matched to a gene: 10. CDR1 and CDR2 were assigned from the germline V gene as MNHNS and SASEGT. A remark on this clone: Its antigen remains unidentified. Nothing much larger sits one base from this clone, and base qualities are not available.

The study at large found these results: Siglec-9 was reported to mark and regulate an effector memory CD8+ T-cell subset that appeared to accumulate within melanoma tumors.

Libraries were built with the immunoSEQ multiplex PCR assay. TCRdb carries this immuneACCESS record with in-frame sequences only. Its versions omit some clonotypes, under half of them owing to an unresolved V gene in the studies checked, with the rest unexplained. The table for this sample lists 25,000 to 35,000 clones; more than 80% of them were counted only once. The top ten constitute nearly 6% of the sample. This clonotype was obtained from a human donor in good health. The sequenced material came from Siglec-9- CD8+ T cells sorted from blood. The sample's cell subset or site, from its label and the paper: CD8 T cells lacking Siglec-9. Recombination joined TRBV6-1 with TRBJ1-2; a stretch of 9 junction bases matches TRBD1. The nucleotide sequence is TGTGCCAGCAATTCGGGACAGGGCCGTTCCTATGGCTACACCTTC. Its product reads: CASNSGQGRSYGYTF.